This is a list of T cell receptor beta chains from one sample in a study of cytomegalovirus exposure and HLA in healthy donors. This table comes from immunoSEQ multiplex PCR, and its TCRdb copy is limited to in-frame clones, with some not included. The sample has fewer than 200,000 clones; roughly 76% are singletons. The specimen was PBMCs. Receptor source: a woman aged 45-65 years in good health and CMV-seronegative. The CDR3 runs from the conserved cysteine through the conserved F or W. A D gene is named only where the DNA matches it firmly. For some rows the clone size is stated as once, few or many, or as a class when expanded; others skip it.

d_call: .; j_call: TRBJ2-7; v_call: TRBV7-2; clone_size: once; cdr3_nt: TGTGCCAGCAGCTTAGGGGCCCTCGAGCAGTACTTC; cdr3_aa: CASSLGALEQYF
d_call: TRBD1; j_call: TRBJ2-4; v_call: TRBV28; clone_size: .; cdr3_nt: TGTGCCAGCAATAGGGACAGGGGGGGGAACATTCAGTACTTC; cdr3_aa: CASNRDRGGNIQYF
d_call: TRBD1; j_call: TRBJ2-3; v_call: TRBV5-1; clone_size: .; cdr3_nt: TGCGCCAGCGGGACCGGACAGGGCCGTAGCACAGATACGCAGTATTTT; cdr3_aa: CASGTGQGRSTDTQYF
d_call: .; j_call: TRBJ2-1; v_call: TRBV7-2; clone_size: .; cdr3_nt: TGTGCCAGCAGCCCAGGGGACGTAGAGCAGTTCTTC; cdr3_aa: CASSPGDVEQFF
d_call: TRBD2; j_call: TRBJ2-5; v_call: TRBV5-1; clone_size: .; cdr3_nt: TGCGCCAGCAGCTTATCATGGACTAGCGGGAGTATAGAGACCCAGTACTTC; cdr3_aa: CASSLSWTSGSIETQYF
d_call: .; j_call: TRBJ1-6; v_call: TRBV6-5; clone_size: .; cdr3_nt: TGTGCCAGCAGTCCTCACGGGAATAGTAATTCACCCCTCCACTTT; cdr3_aa: CASSPHGNSNSPLHF
d_call: .; j_call: TRBJ2-3; v_call: TRBV7-9; clone_size: .; cdr3_nt: TGTGCCACACGGGAGAGCACAGATACGCAGTATTTT; cdr3_aa: CATRESTDTQYF
d_call: .; j_call: TRBJ1-6; v_call: TRBV7-2; clone_size: few; cdr3_nt: TGTGCCAGCAGCTTGAGCTCCTATAATTCACCCCTCCACTTT; cdr3_aa: CASSLSSYNSPLHF
d_call: TRBD2; j_call: TRBJ2-7; v_call: TRBV9; clone_size: once; cdr3_nt: TGTGCCAGCAGCGTAGGAGAATGGGGACTAGCTGCCAGCGAGCAGTACTTC; cdr3_aa: CASSVGEWGLAASEQYF
d_call: TRBD2; j_call: TRBJ2-3; v_call: TRBV27; clone_size: few; cdr3_nt: TGTGCCAGCAGTTCGGAGCGGGGCGGGGATACGCAGTATTTT; cdr3_aa: CASSSERGGDTQYF
d_call: TRBD2; j_call: TRBJ2-5; v_call: TRBV5-6; clone_size: .; cdr3_nt: TGTGCCAGCAGTTCGGGCCTAGCGGGGGGACCCTCCCAAGAGACCCAGTACTTC; cdr3_aa: CASSSGLAGGPSQETQYF
d_call: .; j_call: TRBJ1-2; v_call: TRBV4-3; clone_size: once; cdr3_nt: TGCGCCAGCAGCCAAGAAGGGCGGACTTATGGCTACACCTTC; cdr3_aa: CASSQEGRTYGYTF
d_call: .; j_call: TRBJ2-7; v_call: TRBV7-9; clone_size: .; cdr3_nt: TGTGCCAGCAGCCTTACAGCCGCTGACACCTACGAGCAGTACTTC; cdr3_aa: CASSLTAADTYEQYF
d_call: .; j_call: TRBJ1-3; v_call: TRBV15; clone_size: .; cdr3_nt: TGTGCCACCAGCAGAGAAGGGGGTACTGGAAACACCATATATTTT; cdr3_aa: CATSREGGTGNTIYF
d_call: .; j_call: TRBJ1-4; v_call: TRBV7-2; clone_size: few; cdr3_nt: TGTGCCAGCAGCTTAGGCAGGGCTACTAATGAAAAACTGTTTTTT; cdr3_aa: CASSLGRATNEKLFF
d_call: TRBD1; j_call: TRBJ2-3; v_call: TRBV6-1; clone_size: .; cdr3_nt: TGTGCCAGCAGACGACAGGGTAGCACAGATACGCAGTATTTT; cdr3_aa: CASRRQGSTDTQYF
d_call: TRBD1; j_call: TRBJ2-7; v_call: TRBV28; clone_size: .; cdr3_nt: TGTGCCAGCAGTCCGGGGACAGGGTGGGACGAGCAGTACTTC; cdr3_aa: CASSPGTGWDEQYF
d_call: TRBD1; j_call: TRBJ2-7; v_call: TRBV10-3; clone_size: .; cdr3_nt: TGTGCCAACGGACAGGGGGCATCCTACGAGCAGTACTTC; cdr3_aa: CANGQGASYEQYF
d_call: .; j_call: TRBJ1-2; v_call: TRBV28; clone_size: .; cdr3_nt: TGTGCCAGCGCGGATGGACAGTCGCATTCTCTCTATGGCTACACCTTC; cdr3_aa: CASADGQSHSLYGYTF
d_call: .; j_call: TRBJ1-5; v_call: TRBV29-1; clone_size: .; cdr3_nt: TGCAGCGTTAGGGGAGGGCTCAATCAGCCCCAGCATTTT; cdr3_aa: CSVRGGLNQPQHF
d_call: .; j_call: TRBJ1-3; v_call: TRBV7-9; clone_size: once; cdr3_nt: TGTGCCAGCAGCTTAGTTCGCAGGTTGAGCTCTGGAAACACCATATATTTT; cdr3_aa: CASSLVRRLSSGNTIYF
d_call: .; j_call: TRBJ2-2; v_call: TRBV7-3; clone_size: .; cdr3_nt: TGTGCCAGCAAGGACTTTAACACCGGGGAGCTGTTTTTT; cdr3_aa: CASKDFNTGELFF
d_call: .; j_call: TRBJ2-7; v_call: TRBV5-1; clone_size: .; cdr3_nt: TGCGCCAGCAGCTTGTTTTTTAGTGGAGGCCCCAGGAACGAGCAGTACTTC; cdr3_aa: CASSLFFSGGPRNEQYF
d_call: .; j_call: TRBJ2-7; v_call: TRBV19; clone_size: .; cdr3_nt: TGTGCCAGTAGTATAGACAGGGATGGCTACGAGCAGTACTTC; cdr3_aa: CASSIDRDGYEQYF
d_call: TRBD2; j_call: TRBJ2-1; v_call: TRBV7-2; clone_size: .; cdr3_nt: TGTGCCAGCAGCTCCCCGGGACTAGCGGTAAATGAGCAGTTCTTC; cdr3_aa: CASSSPGLAVNEQFF
d_call: TRBD1; j_call: TRBJ2-3; v_call: TRBV2; clone_size: .; cdr3_nt: TGTGCCAGCAGTGAAGCAGGGACAGGCACAGATACGCAGTATTTT; cdr3_aa: CASSEAGTGTDTQYF
d_call: .; j_call: TRBJ2-3; v_call: TRBV7-2; clone_size: once; cdr3_nt: TGTGCCAGCGTCTCGGGGGTTAGCACAGATACGCAGTATTTT; cdr3_aa: CASVSGVSTDTQYF
d_call: TRBD1; j_call: TRBJ1-1; v_call: TRBV27; clone_size: .; cdr3_nt: TGTGCCAGCAGTTTAACACAGGGGTGGACTGAAGCTTTCTTT; cdr3_aa: CASSLTQGWTEAFF
d_call: .; j_call: TRBJ1-2; v_call: TRBV14; clone_size: few; cdr3_nt: TGTGCCAGCAGCCTTTACCGGGACACGGAGTTGAGTGGCTACACCTTC; cdr3_aa: CASSLYRDTELSGYTF
d_call: .; j_call: TRBJ2-7; v_call: TRBV7-3; clone_size: .; cdr3_nt: TGTGCCAGCAGCCCTCAGGGGGGAGAGCAGTACTTC; cdr3_aa: CASSPQGGEQYF
d_call: TRBD2; j_call: TRBJ2-7; v_call: TRBV29-1; clone_size: few; cdr3_nt: TGCAGCGTTGCACTAGCGGGGTTGGAGCAGTACTTC; cdr3_aa: CSVALAGLEQYF
d_call: TRBD1; j_call: TRBJ1-2; v_call: TRBV28; clone_size: .; cdr3_nt: TGTGCCAGCACCCTTTCGGACAGGTTCGATGGCTACACCTTC; cdr3_aa: CASTLSDRFDGYTF
d_call: TRBD2; j_call: TRBJ2-1; v_call: TRBV28; clone_size: .; cdr3_nt: TGTGCCAGCAGTTTATCCCGGACTAGCGGGAGCCGTAAGTTCTTC; cdr3_aa: CASSLSRTSGSRKFF
d_call: .; j_call: TRBJ1-4; v_call: TRBV28; clone_size: .; cdr3_nt: TGTGCCAGCAGTTCAGGACAGCCGCCCGAAAAACTGTTTTTT; cdr3_aa: CASSSGQPPEKLFF
d_call: .; j_call: TRBJ1-2; v_call: TRBV6-1; clone_size: .; cdr3_nt: TGTGCCAGCAGTGAAATAACAGGCTATGGCTACACCTTC; cdr3_aa: CASSEITGYGYTF
d_call: .; j_call: TRBJ2-3; v_call: TRBV5-6; clone_size: .; cdr3_nt: TGTGCCAGCAGCTTGGGCGGGACGGGTGGGGATACGCAGTATTTT; cdr3_aa: CASSLGGTGGDTQYF
d_call: .; j_call: TRBJ2-3; v_call: TRBV6-1; clone_size: few; cdr3_nt: TGTGCCAGCAGCCGGGGGAAGGGCGCCACAGATACGCAGTATTTT; cdr3_aa: CASSRGKGATDTQYF
d_call: .; j_call: TRBJ1-6; v_call: TRBV7-2; clone_size: .; cdr3_nt: TGTGCCAGCAGCTTGCGGGCGCCCTCCTATAATTCACCCCTCCACTTT; cdr3_aa: CASSLRAPSYNSPLHF
d_call: .; j_call: TRBJ1-5; v_call: TRBV2; clone_size: .; cdr3_nt: TGTGCCAGCAGTGAAGGTCCCAGCGTGAAGGCCCAGCATTTT; cdr3_aa: CASSEGPSVKAQHF
d_call: .; j_call: TRBJ1-4; v_call: TRBV27; clone_size: .; cdr3_nt: TGTGCCAGCAGACCCACCGGAGTCGGCGAAAAACTGTTTTTT; cdr3_aa: CASRPTGVGEKLFF
d_call: TRBD2; j_call: TRBJ2-1; v_call: TRBV9; clone_size: .; cdr3_nt: TGTGCCAGCAGCGCCGGACTAGCGGCACTCAATGAGCAGTTCTTC; cdr3_aa: CASSAGLAALNEQFF
d_call: TRBD1; j_call: TRBJ1-5; v_call: TRBV23-1; clone_size: .; cdr3_nt: TGCGCCAGCACCCTTCCGGGACAGGGCCTCGGGCCCCAGCATTTT; cdr3_aa: CASTLPGQGLGPQHF
d_call: .; j_call: TRBJ2-1; v_call: TRBV7-2; clone_size: .; cdr3_nt: TGTGCCAGCAGCTCCAGCCCGGGACACGGCAATGAGCAGTTCTTC; cdr3_aa: CASSSSPGHGNEQFF
d_call: .; j_call: TRBJ1-5; v_call: TRBV6-6; clone_size: .; cdr3_nt: TGTGCCAGCAGTTACTCTTGGGGGGTCCAGCCCCAGCATTTT; cdr3_aa: CASSYSWGVQPQHF
d_call: TRBD2; j_call: TRBJ2-3; v_call: TRBV6-1; clone_size: once; cdr3_nt: TGTGCCAGCAGTTCTAGCGGGGGAAGGGATACGCAGTATTTT; cdr3_aa: CASSSSGGRDTQYF
d_call: TRBD2; j_call: TRBJ2-1; v_call: TRBV6-1; clone_size: .; cdr3_nt: TGTGCCAGCAGTTCAAACCCGGGACTAGCGGGGGAGCAGTTCTTC; cdr3_aa: CASSSNPGLAGEQFF
d_call: TRBD1; j_call: TRBJ2-7; v_call: TRBV7-3; clone_size: .; cdr3_nt: TGTGCCAGCAGCTTCACAGGGGGCTTCTACGAGCAGTACTTC; cdr3_aa: CASSFTGGFYEQYF